This entry features one T cell receptor (beta chain) sequence. These data are taken from a study of T cell responses to AZD1222 COVID-19 vaccine. Germline CDR1 is GTSNPN and CDR2 is SVGIG (reference sequence). This CDR3 is 12 amino acids long. V was shortened by 5 bases and J by 8 bases, with 12 bases between the two germline ends. Only in-frame clones appear in the TCRdb table, and some are missing; sequencing was by immunoSEQ multiplex PCR. The sample carries about 42,000 clones, roughly 88% recorded once. This receptor was taken from an adult who received the AZD1222 COVID-19 vaccine. The input for sequencing was peripheral blood, taken 28 days after the second AZD1222 dose. The rearrangement links TRBV30 to TRBJ1-4; perhaps TRBD1 as D (5 bases). In DNA form, the CDR3 reads TGTGCCTGGGACTGGGACTCCGAAAAACTGTTTTTT. It is translated as CAWDWDSEKLFF.